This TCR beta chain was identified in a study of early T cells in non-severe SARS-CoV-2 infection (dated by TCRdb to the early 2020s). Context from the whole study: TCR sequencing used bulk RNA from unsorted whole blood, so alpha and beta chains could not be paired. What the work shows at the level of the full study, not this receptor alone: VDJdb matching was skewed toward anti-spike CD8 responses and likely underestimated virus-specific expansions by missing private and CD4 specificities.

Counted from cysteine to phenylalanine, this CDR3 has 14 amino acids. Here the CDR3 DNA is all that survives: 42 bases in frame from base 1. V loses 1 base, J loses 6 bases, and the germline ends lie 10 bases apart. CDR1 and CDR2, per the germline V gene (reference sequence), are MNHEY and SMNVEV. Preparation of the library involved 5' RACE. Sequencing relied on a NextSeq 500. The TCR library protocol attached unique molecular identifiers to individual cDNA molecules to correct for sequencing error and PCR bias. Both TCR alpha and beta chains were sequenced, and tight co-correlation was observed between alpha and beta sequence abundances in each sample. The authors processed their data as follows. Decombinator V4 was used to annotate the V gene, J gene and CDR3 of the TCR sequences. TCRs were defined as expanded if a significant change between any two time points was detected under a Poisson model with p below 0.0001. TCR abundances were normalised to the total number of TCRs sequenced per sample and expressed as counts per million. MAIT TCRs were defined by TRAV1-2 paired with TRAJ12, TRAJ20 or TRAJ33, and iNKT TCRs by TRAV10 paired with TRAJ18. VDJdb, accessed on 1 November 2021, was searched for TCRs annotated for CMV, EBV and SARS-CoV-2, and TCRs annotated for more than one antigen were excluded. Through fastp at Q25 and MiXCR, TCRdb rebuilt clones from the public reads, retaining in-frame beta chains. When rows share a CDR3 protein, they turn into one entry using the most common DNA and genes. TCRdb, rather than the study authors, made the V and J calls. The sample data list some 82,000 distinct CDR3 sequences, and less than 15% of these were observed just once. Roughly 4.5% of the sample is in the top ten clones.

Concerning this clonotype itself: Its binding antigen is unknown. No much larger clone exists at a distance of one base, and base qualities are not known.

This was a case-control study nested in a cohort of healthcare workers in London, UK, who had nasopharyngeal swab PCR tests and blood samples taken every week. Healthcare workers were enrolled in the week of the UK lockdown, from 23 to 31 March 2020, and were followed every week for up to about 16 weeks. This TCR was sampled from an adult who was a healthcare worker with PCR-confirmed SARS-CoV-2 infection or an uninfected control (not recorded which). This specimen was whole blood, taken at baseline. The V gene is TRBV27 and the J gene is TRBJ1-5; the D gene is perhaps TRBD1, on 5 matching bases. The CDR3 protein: CASSLYRGGQPQHF. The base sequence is TGTGCCAGCAGTTTATATCGGGGCGGTCAGCCCCAGCATTTT.